This passage covers 27 T cell receptor beta chains from one sample sequenced in a study of blood T cell repertoires in COVID-19 (dated by TCRdb to about 2020). Library creation used the immunoSEQ multiplex PCR assay. The source is immuneACCESS, and TCRdb retained only in-frame sequences with V and J called. Part of the clones is not carried over; for the studies checked, unresolved V genes explain less than half of this, and the remainder is unexplained. The table for this sample lists around 320,000 clones; approximately 90% of them were counted only once. The ten largest clones take up roughly 3.9% of the sample. Sequencing used PBMCs or T cells enriched from blood (not recorded which). These TCRs come from a woman between 25 and 40 years old who had been exposed to COVID-19.

V gene TRBV3-1 (or the pseudogene TRBV3-2) combines with J gene TRBJ1-2; D unclear. V was clipped by 1 base and J by 5 bases, with 8 bases between them. The CDR3 runs 13 residues. Germline CDR1 LGHDT, CDR2 YNNKEL (reference sequence). CDR3 amino acids: CASSQARLYGYTF. The CDR3 nucleotides are TGTGCCAGCAGCCAAGCGAGACTATATGGCTACACCTTC.

The chain uses TRBV6-5 and TRBJ2-1; 10 bases agree with TRBD2. The length of the CDR3 is 14 residues. The V and J ends lost 0 bases and 10 bases, in that order; junction bases with no gene match: 3. CDR1 MNHEY and CDR2 SVGAGI come from the germline V gene. CDR3 protein: CASSYSLTSGEQFF. The CDR3 DNA follows: TGTGCCAGCAGTTACTCGCTGACTAGCGGGGAGCAGTTCTTC.

This clone was recorded a few times. V gene TRBV3-1 (or the pseudogene TRBV3-2) combines with J gene TRBJ1-4; TRBD1 matches at 8 bases. There are 16 residues in the CDR3. Germline V CDR1 and CDR2: LGHDT, YNNKEL (reference sequence). The junction had 15 bases not matched to a gene; V was cut back by 4 bases and J by 11 bases. CDR3 in amino acids: CASSLTQTLQGGKLFF. The CDR3 region has the DNA TGTGCCAGCAGCCTGACCCAGACCCTACAGGGGGGGAAACTGTTTTTT.

The genes are TRBV20-1 and TRBJ2-1; D is unresolved. Per the germline V gene, CDR1 is DFQATT and CDR2 is SNEGSKA (reference sequence). This CDR3 region has 11 residues. Between the trimmed V and J ends, which lost 2 bases and 6 bases, there was a span of 5 bases. This CDR3 reads CSARPGNEQFF. CDR3 sequence (DNA): TGCAGTGCTAGACCGGGCAATGAGCAGTTCTTC.

The CDR3 region has the DNA TGTGCCAGTAGTATTGGTGGGGGCCCGACCGAAGCTTTCTTT. Translated, it gives CASSIGGGPTEAFF. This rearrangement joins TRBV19 to TRBJ1-1; D possibly corresponds to TRBD1 (6 bases). The CDR3 loop spans 14 amino acids. V was trimmed by 3 bases and J by 8 bases, leaving 16 bases between them. Germline-derived CDR1 and CDR2 are LNHDA and SQIVND (reference sequence).

The chain carries TRBV4-3 and TRBJ1-3; tentative D call: TRBD1 (6 bases). CDR1 is LGHNA and CDR2 is YSLEER in the germline V gene. The CDR3 spans 18 residues. With 0 bases removed from V and 4 bases from J, the gap between germline ends came to 19 bases. CDR3 DNA: TGCGCCAGCAGCCAAGATTATAACTACGGGGGGCAGGGAAACACCATATATTTT. The encoded protein is CASSQDYNYGGQGNTIYF.

The genes are TRBV3-1 (or the pseudogene TRBV3-2) and TRBJ2-1; 9 nucleotides match TRBD1. The CDR3 has 13 amino acids. Germline V gene sequence: CDR1 LGHDT, CDR2 YNNKEL (reference sequence). The J segment lost 10 bases and the V segment lost 3 bases, leaving 4 bases of the junction unmatched. CDR3 in DNA: TGTGCCAGCAGCCATGGGACAGGGTGGGAGCAGTTCTTC. Translated: CASSHGTGWEQFF.

The V gene is TRBV6-6, the J gene TRBJ2-3, with 13 bases that match TRBD2. The V gene end was trimmed by 5 bases and the J gene end by 5 bases; junction bases not matched to a gene: 16. Germline values: CDR1 MNHNY, CDR2 SVGAGI (reference sequence). The CDR3 contains 19 residues. CDR3 residues: CASSPRTSGGTRVGDTQYF. DNA of the CDR3: TGTGCCAGCAGTCCCCGGACTAGCGGGGGTACACGTGTCGGAGATACGCAGTATTTT.

V gene TRBV7-3 combines with J gene TRBJ1-1, with D perhaps matching TRBD1 (5 bases). The germline V gene encodes CDR1 SGHTA and CDR2 FQGTGA. The V gene lost 2 bases and the J gene lost 1 base, with 11 bases spanning the gap. The CDR3 totals 15 residues. In DNA form, the CDR3 reads TGTGCCAGCAGCTTAGGAGGGACCGGGAACACTGAAGCTTTCTTT. Protein sequence: CASSLGGTGNTEAFF.

The V and J genes are TRBV7-2 and TRBJ2-7, with a weak D call TRBD1 (7 bases). The germline V gene encodes CDR1 SGHTA and CDR2 FQGNSA. V lost 5 bases and J lost 4, with 21 bases in between. This CDR3 has 16 amino acids. CDR3 in amino acids: CASSLSRQGGAYEQYF. Here the CDR3 DNA reads TGTGCCAGCAGCCTTAGTCGGCAGGGGGGTGCATACGAGCAGTACTTC.

This clone came up a few times. The chain is built from TRBV18 and TRBJ2-1, with D maybe TRBD2 (6 bases). Trimming pared 4 bases from V and 1 base from J, leaving 14 bases between. There are 16 residues in the CDR3. From germline, CDR1 is KGHSH and CDR2 LQKENI. Written as DNA, the CDR3 is TGTGCCAGCTCACACTCTCGGGACTCGTCCTACAATGAGCAGTTCTTC. Amino acid sequence: CASSHSRDSSYNEQFF.

The genes are TRBV7-9 and TRBJ1-2; 8 positions match TRBD1. V lost 3 bases to trimming and J lost 0 bases; unmatched junction nucleotides: 9. Looked up from germline, CDR1 is SEHNR and CDR2 is FQNEAQ (reference sequence). This CDR3 comprises 17 residues. As DNA, the CDR3 is TGTGCCAGCAGCTTCGCGAAAGGACAGGGAGCTAACTATGGCTACACCTTC. Encoded protein: CASSFAKGQGANYGYTF. Complete variable domain (other parts from reference TRBV7-9 and TRBJ1-2): DTGVSQNPRHKITKRGQNVTFRCDPISEHNRLYWYRQTLGQGPEFLTYFQNEAQLEKSRLLSDRFSAERPKGSFSTLEIQRTEQGDSAMYLCASSFAKGQGANYGYTFGSGTRLTVV.

The chain combines TRBV15 with TRBJ2-5; weak D call: TRBD1 (6 bases). Trimming pared 5 bases from V and 2 bases from J, leaving 12 bases between. CDR1 LNHNV and CDR2 YYDKDF come from the germline V gene (reference sequence). The CDR3 contains 14 residues. The CDR3 nucleotides are TGTGCCACCAGCGGACAGAAAATACAAGAGACCCAGTACTTC. Translated: CATSGQKIQETQYF.

This chain links TRBV5-1 with TRBJ2-5; weak D call: TRBD1 (6 bases). The CDR3 runs to 15 residues. The V end lost 4 bases, the J end lost 5 bases, and 18 bases lay between the germline ends. In germline, CDR1 is SGHRS, CDR2 YFSETQ. CDR3 loop: CASSPGQKRKETQYF. The CDR3 bases are TGCGCCAGCAGCCCCGGACAGAAAAGGAAGGAGACCCAGTACTTC.

This CDR3 reads CASSLGGLQGGSTDTQYF. CDR3 coding DNA: TGTGCCAGCAGCTTAGGGGGCTTACAGGGAGGGAGCACAGATACGCAGTATTTT. The J gene is TRBJ2-3, the V gene TRBV7-3, with a possible D match to TRBD2 (7 bases). Germline-derived CDR1 and CDR2 are SGHTA and FQGTGA. CDR3 length: 18 residues. Trimming took 2 bases from V and 0 from J, leaving 18 bases between them.

The genes are TRBV11-2 and TRBJ2-7; TRBD1 is a possible D gene (5 bases). The CDR3 length is 15 residues. V lost 5 bases, J lost 0 bases, and 14 bases lay in between. Germline V gene data show CDR1 as SGHAT and CDR2 as FQNNGV. The chain's CDR3 is CASSLDSRGSYEQYF. CDR3 DNA sequence: TGTGCCAGCAGCCTTGACAGCCGAGGCTCCTACGAGCAGTACTTC.

The rearrangement uses TRBV19 and TRBJ1-5; D might be TRBD1 (6 bases). The CDR3 runs 15 residues. Germline CDR1 reads LNHDA; CDR2 reads SQIVND (reference sequence). Trimming took off 6 bases at V and 4 bases at J, with 16 bases between the two ends. The CDR3 region is CASRLLDSFNQPQHF. The CDR3 nucleotides are TGTGCCAGTAGGCTCTTGGACAGCTTTAATCAGCCCCAGCATTTT.

The chain links TRBV4-1 to TRBJ1-6; TRBD1 aligns across 8 bases. The CDR3 extends over 14 amino acids. Germline V gene lookup returns CDR1 MGHRA and CDR2 YSYEKL. The V gene end was trimmed by 2 bases and the J gene end by 7 bases; junction bases not matched to a gene: 1. The CDR3 coding sequence is TGCGCCAGCAGCCAAACAGGGGGGAATTCACCCCTCCACTTT. Translated: CASSQTGGNSPLHF.

This chain links TRBV9 with TRBJ2-1, with 7 bases lining up with TRBD2. CDR1 is SGDLS and CDR2 is YYNGEE in the germline V gene. CDR3 length: 15 residues. Trimming at V came to 0 bases and at J to 0 bases, leaving 0 bases not matched to a gene. The CDR3 here is CASSVGDYSYNEQFF. As DNA, the CDR3 is TGTGCCAGCAGCGTAGGGGACTACTCCTACAATGAGCAGTTCTTC.

CDR3 residues: CAWSETGVGTDTQYF. CDR3 in DNA: TGTGCCTGGAGTGAGACAGGGGTAGGGACAGATACGCAGTATTTT. J is TRBJ2-3 and V is TRBV30, with 8 positions matching TRBD1. CDR3 size: 15 residues. Germline CDR1 and CDR2: GTSNPN and SVGIG (reference sequence). J gave up 3 bases and V 1 base, and 6 bases lay outside the gene matches.

This clone was observed a single time. The rearrangement uses TRBV6-5 and TRBJ1-1; D remains unclear. The ends were cut back, 8 bases at V and 0 bases at J, with 10 bases in the middle. The CDR3 sequence is 13 residues long. In germline, CDR1 is MNHEY, CDR2 SVGAGI. CDR3 loop: CASRLVMNTEAFF. DNA of the CDR3: TGTGCCAGCCGTCTAGTAATGAACACTGAAGCTTTCTTT.

The chain couples TRBV27 to TRBJ1-6, with 7 bases identical to TRBD1. The CDR3 consists of 15 residues. J gave up 14 bases and V 0 bases, and 10 bases lay outside the gene matches. The V gene's germline CDR1 is MNHEY and CDR2 SMNVEV (reference sequence). The CDR3 spells CASSLSGTVGSSLHF. As DNA, the CDR3 is TGTGCCAGCAGTTTATCCGGGACAGTAGGTTCGTCCCTCCACTTT.

The V call is TRBV5-6, the J call TRBJ1-2; 8 positions agree with TRBD1. The CDR3 consists of 17 residues. The germline V gene encodes CDR1 SGHDT and CDR2 YYEEEE. J lost 2 bases, V lost 5 bases, and 14 bases had no gene match. In DNA, the CDR3 is TGTGCCAGCAGTCCCGGACAGGGAGGTCGGCCAAACTATGGCTACACCTTC. It translates to CASSPGQGGRPNYGYTF.

The V gene is TRBV2, the J gene TRBJ2-5, with TRBD1 identical over 7 bases. Unmatched junction bases numbered 12, after V lost 6 bases and J lost 5 bases. This CDR3 contains 15 residues. Germline loops: CDR1 SNHLY, CDR2 FYNNEI. CDR3 sequence: CASSGYRGTGETQYF. The CDR3 DNA reads TGTGCCAGCAGCGGATACAGGGGAACAGGGGAGACCCAGTACTTC.

V usage is TRBV11-2 and J usage is TRBJ2-1; the D is unclear. This CDR3 has 16 amino acids. Deletions cut 5 bases from V and 0 bases from J, with 14 bases between. The V gene's germline CDR1 is SGHAT and CDR2 FQNNGV. CDR3 sequence: CASSPSQLSSYNEQFF. The CDR3 DNA reads as TGTGCCAGCAGCCCGAGCCAACTGAGCTCCTACAATGAGCAGTTCTTC.

The gene calls are TRBV25-1 and TRBJ2-7; 9 bases line up with TRBD1. With V trimmed by 4 bases and J by 2 bases, 0 bases remained unmatched. Germline V gene sequence: CDR1 MGHDK, CDR2 SYGVNS. CDR3 length: 13 amino acids. CDR3 protein: CASSGQGAYEQYF. CDR3 nucleotides: TGTGCCAGCAGTGGACAGGGGGCCTACGAGCAGTACTTC.

This clone was seen more than once but under ten times. The chain has TRBV12-1 and TRBJ1-1; TRBD1, the table's D call, lacks a check against the DNA. TRBV12-1 is described as a pseudogene. This CDR3 region has 15 residues. CDR3 coding DNA: TGTGCCAGCAGCCTCCCCCCAGGGGGGAAGGCTGAAGCTTTCTTT. This gives the protein CASSLPPGGKAEAFF.